This T cell receptor (beta chain) was found in a study of blood T cells in healthy people across ages. The study, taken as a whole, reports: Strong correlation was found linking TCR beta diversity to naive T cell percentage. PBMC samples, being unsorted, prevented any conclusive comparison of naive and antigen-experienced cells.

Drawn from each donor were 8.5 to 10 milliliters of peripheral blood. PCR was performed a second time for roughly 7 to 12 cycles using a sample-barcoded 5' primer and a J-beta primer mix. MiXCR, applied by TCRdb to the 5' RACE reads, yields one record per CDR3 protein. The sample includes about 1.1 million distinct CDR3 sequences, roughly two fifths of them seen just once. In its sample, this clonotype was seen a few times. Antigen specificity is unknown. Sequenced input: blood. The receptor comes from a man younger than 30 in good health.

The CDR3 DNA sequence: TGTGCCAGCAGCTTTCAGAGGTGGGACGAAAAACTGTTTTTT. It codes for CASSFQRWDEKLFF. The V and J genes are TRBV5-5 and TRBJ1-4, with D tentatively TRBD1 (5 bases). The germline V gene encodes CDR1 SGHKS and CDR2 YYEKEE (reference sequence). V lost 2 bases and J lost 8, with 13 bases in between. The CDR3 runs to 14 residues.